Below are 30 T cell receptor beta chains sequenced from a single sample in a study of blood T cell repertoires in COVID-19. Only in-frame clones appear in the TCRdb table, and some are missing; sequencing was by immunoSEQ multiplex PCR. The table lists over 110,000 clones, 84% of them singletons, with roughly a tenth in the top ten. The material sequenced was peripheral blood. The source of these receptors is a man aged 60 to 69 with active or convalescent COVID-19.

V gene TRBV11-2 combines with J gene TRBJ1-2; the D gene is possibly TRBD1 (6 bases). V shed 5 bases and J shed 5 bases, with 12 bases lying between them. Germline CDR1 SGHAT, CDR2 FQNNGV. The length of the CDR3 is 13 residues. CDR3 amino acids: CASSTRQAYGYTF. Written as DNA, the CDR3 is TGTGCCAGCAGCACTAGACAGGCGTATGGCTACACCTTC.

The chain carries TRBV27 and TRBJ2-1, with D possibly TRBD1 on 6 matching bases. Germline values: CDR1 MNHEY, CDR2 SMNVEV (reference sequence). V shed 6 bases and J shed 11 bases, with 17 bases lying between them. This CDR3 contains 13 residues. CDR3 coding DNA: TGTGCCAGCAGCCAATATGACAGGTTAAAGCAGTTCTTC. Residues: CASSQYDRLKQFF.

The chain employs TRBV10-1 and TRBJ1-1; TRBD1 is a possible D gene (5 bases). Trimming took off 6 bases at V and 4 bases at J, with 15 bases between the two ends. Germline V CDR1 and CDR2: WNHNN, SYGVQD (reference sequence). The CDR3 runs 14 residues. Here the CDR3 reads CASRSARGSTEAFF. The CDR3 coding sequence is TGCGCCAGCAGATCAGCCCGGGGGAGCACTGAAGCTTTCTTT.

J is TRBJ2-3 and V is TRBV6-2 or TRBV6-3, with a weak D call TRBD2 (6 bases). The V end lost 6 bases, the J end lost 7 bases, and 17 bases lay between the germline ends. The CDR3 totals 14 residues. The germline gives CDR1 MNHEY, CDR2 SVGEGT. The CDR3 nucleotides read TGTGCCAGCAGCCCCTTGGTTAGCGGCAATACGCAGTATTTT. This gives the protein CASSPLVSGNTQYF.

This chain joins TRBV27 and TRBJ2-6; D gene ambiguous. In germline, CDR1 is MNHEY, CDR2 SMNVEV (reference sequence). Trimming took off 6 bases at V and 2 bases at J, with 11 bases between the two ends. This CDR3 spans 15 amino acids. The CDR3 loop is CASRPHNTGANVLTF. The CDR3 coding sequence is TGTGCCAGCAGGCCACACAACACTGGGGCCAACGTCCTGACTTTC.

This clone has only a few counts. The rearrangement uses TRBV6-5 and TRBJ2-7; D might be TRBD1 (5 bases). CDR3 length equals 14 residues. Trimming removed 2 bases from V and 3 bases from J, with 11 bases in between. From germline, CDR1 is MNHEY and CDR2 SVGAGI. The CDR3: CASSYGAMGYEQYV. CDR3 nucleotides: TGTGCCAGCAGTTACGGGGCTATGGGCTACGAGCAGTACGTC.

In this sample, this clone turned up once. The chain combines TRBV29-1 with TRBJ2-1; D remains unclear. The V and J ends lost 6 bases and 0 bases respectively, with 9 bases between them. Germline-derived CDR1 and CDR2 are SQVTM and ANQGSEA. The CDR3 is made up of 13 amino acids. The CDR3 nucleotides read TGCAGCGTACAGTATAGCTCCTACAATGAGCAGTTCTTC. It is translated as CSVQYSSYNEQFF.

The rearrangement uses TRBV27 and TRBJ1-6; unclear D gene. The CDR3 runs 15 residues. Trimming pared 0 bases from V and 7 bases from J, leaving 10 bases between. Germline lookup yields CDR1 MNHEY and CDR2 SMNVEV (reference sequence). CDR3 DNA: TGTGCCAGCAGTTTATCGGTCGGAGTAAATTCACCCCTCCACTTT. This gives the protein CASSLSVGVNSPLHF.

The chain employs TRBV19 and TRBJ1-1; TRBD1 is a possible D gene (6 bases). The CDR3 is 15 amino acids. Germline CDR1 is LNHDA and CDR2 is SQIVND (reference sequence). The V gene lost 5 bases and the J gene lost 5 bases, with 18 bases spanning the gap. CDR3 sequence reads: CASSPTGGGRTEAFF. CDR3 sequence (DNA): TGTGCCAGTAGTCCCACGGGGGGGGGCCGGACTGAAGCTTTCTTT.

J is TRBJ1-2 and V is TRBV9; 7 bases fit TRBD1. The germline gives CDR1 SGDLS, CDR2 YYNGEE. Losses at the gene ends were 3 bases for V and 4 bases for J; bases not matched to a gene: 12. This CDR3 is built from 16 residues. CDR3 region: CASSATRQGSSYGYTF. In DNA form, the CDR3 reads TGTGCCAGCAGCGCGACACGACAGGGATCTTCCTATGGCTACACCTTC.

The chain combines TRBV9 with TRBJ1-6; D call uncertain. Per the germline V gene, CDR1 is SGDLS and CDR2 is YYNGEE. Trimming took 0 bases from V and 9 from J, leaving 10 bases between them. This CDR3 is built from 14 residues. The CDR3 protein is CASSVGLAGSPLHF. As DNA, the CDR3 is TGTGCCAGCAGCGTAGGTCTGGCAGGTTCACCCCTCCACTTT.

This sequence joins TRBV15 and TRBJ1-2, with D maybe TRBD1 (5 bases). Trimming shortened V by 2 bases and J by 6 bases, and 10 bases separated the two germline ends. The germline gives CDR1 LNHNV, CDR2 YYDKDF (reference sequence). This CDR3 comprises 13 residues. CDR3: CATSRQGGNGYTF. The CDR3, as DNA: TGTGCCACCAGCAGACAGGGAGGGAATGGCTACACCTTC.

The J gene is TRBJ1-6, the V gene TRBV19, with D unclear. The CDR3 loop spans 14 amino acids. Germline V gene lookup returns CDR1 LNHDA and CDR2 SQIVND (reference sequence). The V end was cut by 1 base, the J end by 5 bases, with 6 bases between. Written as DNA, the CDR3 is TGTGCCAGTAGTATAGCACTGAATAATTCACCCCTCCACTTT. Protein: CASSIALNNSPLHF.

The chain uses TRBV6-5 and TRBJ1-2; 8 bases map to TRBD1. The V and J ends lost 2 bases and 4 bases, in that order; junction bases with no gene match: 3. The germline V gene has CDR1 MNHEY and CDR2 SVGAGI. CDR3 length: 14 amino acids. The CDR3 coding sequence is TGTGCCAGCAGTTACGGACAGGGCGGCTATGGCTACACCTTC. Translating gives CASSYGQGGYGYTF.

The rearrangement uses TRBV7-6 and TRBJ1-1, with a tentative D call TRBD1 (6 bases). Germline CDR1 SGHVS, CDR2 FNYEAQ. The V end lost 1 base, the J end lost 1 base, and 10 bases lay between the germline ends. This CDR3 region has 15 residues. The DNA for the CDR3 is TGTGCCAGCAGCTTAGACCCGGGACAGAACACTGAAGCTTTCTTT. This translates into CASSLDPGQNTEAFF.

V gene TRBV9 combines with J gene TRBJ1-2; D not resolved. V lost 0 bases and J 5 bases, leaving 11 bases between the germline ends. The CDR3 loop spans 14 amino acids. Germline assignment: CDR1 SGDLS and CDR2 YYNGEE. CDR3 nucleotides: TGTGCCAGCAGCGTAGGGCCGCAGTCGTATGGCTACACCTTC. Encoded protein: CASSVGPQSYGYTF.

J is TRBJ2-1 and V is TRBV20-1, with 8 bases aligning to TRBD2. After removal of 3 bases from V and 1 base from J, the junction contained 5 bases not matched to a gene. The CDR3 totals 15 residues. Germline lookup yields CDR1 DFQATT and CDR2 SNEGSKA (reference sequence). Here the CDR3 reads CSASPPSGSYNEQFF. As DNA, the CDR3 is TGCAGTGCTAGTCCCCCTAGCGGGTCCTACAATGAGCAGTTCTTC.

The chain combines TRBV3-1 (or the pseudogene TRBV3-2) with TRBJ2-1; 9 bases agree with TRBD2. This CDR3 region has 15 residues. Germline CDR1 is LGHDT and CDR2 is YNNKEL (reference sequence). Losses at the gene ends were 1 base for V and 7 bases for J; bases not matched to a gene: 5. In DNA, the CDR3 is TGTGCCAGCAGCCAAGGTCTAGCGGGAAGAAATGAGCAGTTCTTC. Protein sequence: CASSQGLAGRNEQFF.

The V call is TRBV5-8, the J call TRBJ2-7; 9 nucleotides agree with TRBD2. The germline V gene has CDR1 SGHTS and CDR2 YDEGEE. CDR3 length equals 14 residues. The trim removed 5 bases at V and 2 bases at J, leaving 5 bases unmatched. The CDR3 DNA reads TGTGCCAGCAGGGGCCTAGCGGGAACCTACGAGCAGTACTTC. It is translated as CASRGLAGTYEQYF. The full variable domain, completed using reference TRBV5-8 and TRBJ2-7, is EAGVTQSPTHLIKTRGQQATLRCSPISGHTSVYWYQQALGLGLQFLLWYDEGEERNRGNFPPRFSGRQFPNYSSELNVNALELEDSALYLCASRGLAGTYEQYFGPGTRLTVT.

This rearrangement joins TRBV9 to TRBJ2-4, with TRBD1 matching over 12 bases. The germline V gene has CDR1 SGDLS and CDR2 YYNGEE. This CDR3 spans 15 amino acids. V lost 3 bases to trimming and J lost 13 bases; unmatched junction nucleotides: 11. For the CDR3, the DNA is TGTGCCAGCAGCGGCCGGGACAGGGGGCGCGCAGAGCAGTACTTC. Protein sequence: CASSGRDRGRAEQYF.

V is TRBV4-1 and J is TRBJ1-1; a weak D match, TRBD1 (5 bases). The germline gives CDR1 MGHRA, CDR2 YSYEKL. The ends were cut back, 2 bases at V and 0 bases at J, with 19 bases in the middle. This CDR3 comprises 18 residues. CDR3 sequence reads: CASSQPNRGIRMNTEAFF. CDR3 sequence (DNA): TGCGCCAGCAGCCAACCAAATCGGGGGATACGCATGAACACTGAAGCTTTCTTT.

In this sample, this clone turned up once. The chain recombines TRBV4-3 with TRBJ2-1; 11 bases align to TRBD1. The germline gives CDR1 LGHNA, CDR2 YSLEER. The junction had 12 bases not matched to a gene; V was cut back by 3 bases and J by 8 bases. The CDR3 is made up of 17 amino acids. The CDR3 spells CASSQGTPGTGGHEQFF. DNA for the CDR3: TGCGCCAGCAGCCAGGGGACCCCCGGGACAGGGGGGCATGAGCAGTTCTTC.

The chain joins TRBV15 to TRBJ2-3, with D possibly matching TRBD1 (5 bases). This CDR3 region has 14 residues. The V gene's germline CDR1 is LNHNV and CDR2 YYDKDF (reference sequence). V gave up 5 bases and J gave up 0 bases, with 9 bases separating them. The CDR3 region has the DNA TGTGCCACCAGCGCTGACAGTAGCACAGATACGCAGTATTTT. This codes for CATSADSSTDTQYF. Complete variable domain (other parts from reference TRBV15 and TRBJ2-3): DAMVIQNPRYQVTQFGKPVTLSCSQTLNHNVMYWYQQKSSQAPKLLFHYYDKDFNNEADTPDNFQSRRPNTSFCFLDIRSPGLGDTAMYLCATSADSSTDTQYFGPGTRLTVL.

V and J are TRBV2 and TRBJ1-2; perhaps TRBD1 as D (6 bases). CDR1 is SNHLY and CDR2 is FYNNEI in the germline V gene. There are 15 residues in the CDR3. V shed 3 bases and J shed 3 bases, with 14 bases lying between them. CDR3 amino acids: CASSDAGEIDYGYTF. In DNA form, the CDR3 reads TGTGCCAGCAGTGATGCAGGGGAGATCGACTATGGCTACACCTTC.

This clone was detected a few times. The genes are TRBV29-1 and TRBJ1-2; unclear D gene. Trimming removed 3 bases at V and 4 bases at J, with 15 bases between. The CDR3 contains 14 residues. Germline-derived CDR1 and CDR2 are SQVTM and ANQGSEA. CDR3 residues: CSVDRSSSGYGYTF. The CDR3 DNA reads TGCAGCGTTGATAGGAGCTCTAGTGGCTATGGCTACACCTTC.

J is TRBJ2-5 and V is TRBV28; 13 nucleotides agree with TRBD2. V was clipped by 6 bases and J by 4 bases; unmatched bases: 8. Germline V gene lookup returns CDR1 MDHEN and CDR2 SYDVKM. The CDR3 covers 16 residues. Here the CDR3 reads CASSNPGLAGAETQYF. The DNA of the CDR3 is TGTGCCAGCAGCAACCCCGGACTAGCGGGAGCAGAGACCCAGTACTTC.

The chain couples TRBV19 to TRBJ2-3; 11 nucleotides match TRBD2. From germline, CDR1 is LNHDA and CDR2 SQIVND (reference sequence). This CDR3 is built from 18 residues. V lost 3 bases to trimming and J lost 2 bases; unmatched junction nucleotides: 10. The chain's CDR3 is CASSMNTGTSGNTDTQYF. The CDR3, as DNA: TGTGCCAGTAGTATGAATACCGGGACTAGCGGAAACACAGATACGCAGTATTTT.

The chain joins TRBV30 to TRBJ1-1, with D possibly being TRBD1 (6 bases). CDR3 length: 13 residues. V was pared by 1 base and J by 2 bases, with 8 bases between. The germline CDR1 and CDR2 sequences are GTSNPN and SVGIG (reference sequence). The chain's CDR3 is CAWSADSNTEAFF. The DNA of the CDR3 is TGTGCCTGGAGTGCGGACAGCAACACTGAAGCTTTCTTT.

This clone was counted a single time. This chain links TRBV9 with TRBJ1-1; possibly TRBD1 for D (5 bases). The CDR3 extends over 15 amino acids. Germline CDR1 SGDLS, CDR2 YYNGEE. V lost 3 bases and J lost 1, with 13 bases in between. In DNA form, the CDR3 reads TGTGCCAGCAGCGCCGTAGGGGTGGGGAACACTGAAGCTTTCTTT. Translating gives CASSAVGVGNTEAFF. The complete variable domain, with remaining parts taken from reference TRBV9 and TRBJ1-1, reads DSGVTQTPKHLITATGQRVTLRCSPRSGDLSVYWYQQSLDQGLQFLIQYYNGEERAKGNILERFSAQQFPDLHSELNLSSLELGDSALYFCASSAVGVGNTEAFFGQGTRLTVV.

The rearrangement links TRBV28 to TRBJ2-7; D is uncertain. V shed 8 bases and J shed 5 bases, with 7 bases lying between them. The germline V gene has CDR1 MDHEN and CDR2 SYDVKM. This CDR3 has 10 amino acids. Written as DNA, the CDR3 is TGTGCCAGCTCTGGGCACGAGCAGTACTTC. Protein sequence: CASSGHEQYF.